The TCR beta chain described here comes from a study of shared clonotypes between healthy human individuals (dated by TCRdb to 2018 to 2020). As for the study more broadly: The cohort included a few men and a couple of women between 18 and 49 years of age. Blood TCR repertoires of several healthy adults were deeply sequenced to estimate repertoire size and the extent of clonotype sharing between individuals. Per donor, leukapheresis produced somewhere between about 0.8 and 9 billion PBMCs. For each donor, three plates each were used for CD4 naive and CD4 memory, two plates were used for CD8 naive, and one plate was used for CD8 memory. Different laboratories and diverse techniques were used to prepare libraries and sequence TCR repertoires, to increase sequencing depth and limit assay-specific biases.

TCR CDR3 regions were amplified from genomic DNA by multiplex PCR using the deep immunoSEQ assay. For each cell subset, the extracted genomic DNA was distributed evenly across all wells of several immunoSEQ 96-well plates, and each plate served as one replicate. Each replicate PCR for sorted subsets received about 180 ng genomic DNA, equal to about 30,000 T cell genomes. Purified libraries were quantified with a Qubit 3.0 fluorometer, sized on a Bioanalyzer 2100, and re-quantified with the KAPA Library Quantification kit. Each immunoSEQ 96-well plate was sequenced on its own single-read 150-cycle Illumina NextSeq 550 flow cell. The original pipeline was this. The immunoSEQ output contained only junctional sequences without quality scores, so filtering could not match that applied to full-length reads. To assign V/J genes and CDR3, sequences were annotated using PyIR, a Python wrapper for IgBLAST v1.9, with IMGT germline references. Reads were removed for weak V/J assignments (E-value above 1e-6), missing CDR3, stop codons, out-of-frame junctions, or ambiguous translated residues. V3J clonotypes were defined as sequences sharing the same inferred V gene, J gene, and CDR3 amino acid sequence. The percentage overlap between two repertoires was calculated by dividing the number of shared unique clonotypes by the size of the smaller repertoire. RTK rarefaction, the Chao1 estimator, and Recon v2.1 estimates of unobserved clonotypes were used to assess repertoire richness. Generation probabilities for all TCRbeta clonotypes obtained by the gDNA method from four donors were computed using OLGA. TCRdb took over this immuneACCESS table, retaining in-frame rearrangements with V and J assigned. Such tables are incomplete; in checked studies, under half of the missing clones stem from an unresolved V gene, and the remainder is unexplained. V and J calls and clone size are those listed in that table; D and trimming were worked out from the DNA. This sample comprises hundreds of thousands of clones, 80% to 95% of them detected only once. Around 24% of the sample belongs to the ten largest clones.

General study outcomes and caveats: Compared with non-shared clonotypes, clonotypes shared by all four sorted-subset donors had higher generation probabilities. Only blood was sampled, and tissue TCR repertoires likely differ from those in blood. Incomplete sequencing was indicated by rarefaction of sorted-subset datasets, despite the large sequencing depth. Sharing across several donors was observed for approximately 5% of naive CD4, about 4% of naive CD8, over 2% of memory CD4, and about 0.38% of memory CD8 clonotypes. The small number of donors limited the genetic and exposure-history diversity represented. Estimated clonotype richness was generally larger for naive than for memory subsets. Pairwise subsampling led to the expectation that sequencing depth would affect the degree of clonotype sharing among donors.

For the CD8 naive samples, CD45RO-negative cells were positively selected for CCR7, yielding a CD45RA+CCR7+ population from which TemRA cells were excluded. Healthy HIV-negative adults with no recently reported acute infections or vaccinations were included as donors. Every donor was a Caucasian adult residing in Nashville, Tennessee, USA. Blood was collected by leukapheresis, and PBMCs were isolated by Ficoll-Histopaque density gradient centrifugation and then cryopreserved in liquid nitrogen vapor phase. Analytical flow cytometry was used to check the purity and quantity of each magnetically sorted T cell population. Genomic DNA was isolated from each sorted fraction and quantified by UV absorbance on a Nanodrop 2000c. A word on this clone: Its antigen is currently not known. Nothing much larger sits one base from this clone, and base qualities are not available.

The junction shows trimming of 1 base on V and 10 bases on J, plus 5 bases between the germline ends. The CDR3 holds 10 amino acids from the cysteine to the phenylalanine. CDR3 DNA is the only sequence kept; it has 30 bases, read in frame from the first base. For CDR1 and CDR2, the germline V gene (reference sequence) lists DFQATT and SNEGSKA. The clonotype comes from a man aged 25-40 years in good health. Here the chain combines TRBV20-1 and TRBJ2-1; the D gene cannot be named for sure. Specimen: naive CD8+ T cells sorted from blood. The cell subset or site tag for this specimen amounts to: CD45RA+CCR7+. The nucleotide sequence is TGCAGTGCTAGAGTTGAAGAGCAGTTCTTC. It is translated as CSARVEEQFF.